Listed below are T cell receptor beta chains from one sample, sequenced in a study of control samples from healthy donors and cancer patients. Profiled with immunoSEQ multiplex PCR; TCRdb holds only in-frame clones, not every one. Seen here are approximately 82,000 clones, around 87% observed once, and the top ten hold more than 15%. Sequencing was done on a sample of blood. The receptors come from a man in his fifties in good health. Both conserved end residues are part of each CDR3. The D gene is left open where the match is weak.

17,TRBD2,TRBV7-2,TRBJ2-1,CASSLSLAAVSYNEQFF
13,TRBD2,TRBV24-1,TRBJ2-2,CATSAGGTRELFF
15,TRBD2,TRBV6-4,TRBJ2-1,CASSLTSGAYNEQFF
16,TRBD2,TRBV7-9,TRBJ2-1,CASSLLAGGPYNEQFF
13,-,TRBV5-5,TRBJ2-7,CASSLQAMYEQYF
17,TRBD1,TRBV2,TRBJ1-1,CATTGWATGPGETEAFF
16,TRBD2,TRBV24-1,TRBJ2-1,CATSIAGGQSYNEQFF
15,-,TRBV10-3,TRBJ2-1,CAISEGLSPSNEQFF
14,-,TRBV5-1,TRBJ1-2,CASSPVMANYGYTF
17,TRBD1,TRBV5-1,TRBJ1-2,CASSLQHAGQPGYGYTF
11,-,TRBV5-4,TRBJ1-4,CASSLGEKLFF
17,TRBD2,TRBV4-1,TRBJ2-3,CASSRRTSATSTDTQYF
17,TRBD2,TRBV25-1,TRBJ2-1,CASSDWTSGGAYNEQFF
13,-,TRBV12-3/TRBV12-4,TRBJ2-7,CASSLLPEGEQYF
13,-,TRBV10-1,TRBJ1-4,CASSRGRNEKLFF
11,-,TRBV5-6,TRBJ2-7,CASSILYEQYF
14,TRBD1,TRBV19,TRBJ2-2,CASSIQGAVGELFF
13,-,TRBV10-1,TRBJ2-1,CASSFIGWYEQFF
13,-,TRBV15,TRBJ2-7,CATSRDRVHEQYF
12,-,TRBV19,TRBJ1-5,CASSIGTLSQHF
13,-,TRBV24-1,TRBJ2-7,CATSDRIGYEQYF
12,-,TRBV3-1/TRBV3-2,TRBJ1-5,CASSQGVQPQHF
12,TRBD1,TRBV6-5,TRBJ2-1,CASGQGLNEQFF
12,-,TRBV6-2/TRBV6-3,TRBJ1-2,CTIRPEGGGYTF
14,-,TRBV18,TRBJ2-6,CASSPNAGANVLTF
15,-,TRBV4-3,TRBJ2-7,CASSQDRNSPYEQYF
15,-,TRBV9,TRBJ2-5,CASSPARGLSETQYF
15,TRBD2,TRBV4-1,TRBJ2-7,CASSQVLAGSYEQYF
13,-,TRBV6-2/TRBV6-3,TRBJ2-1,CASSYTRYNEQFF
15,-,TRBV27,TRBJ2-2,CASSFVVGNTGELFF
12,-,TRBV28,TRBJ1-2,CASSLKYYGYTF
12,-,TRBV12-3/TRBV12-4,TRBJ2-1,CASRGSYNEQFF
14,TRBD1,TRBV6-2/TRBV6-3,TRBJ1-6,CASSLTGYNSPLHF
15,-,TRBV4-3,TRBJ1-2,CASSQDKRINYGYTF
17,TRBD1,TRBV7-3,TRBJ2-2,CASSFLETGDDTGELFF
13,-,TRBV20-1,TRBJ1-2,CSASSLGRNGYTF
15,-,TRBV11-2,TRBJ2-5,CASSLGSVQGETQYF
13,TRBD1,TRBV10-3,TRBJ1-5,CAAQLDRNQPQHF
14,-,TRBV12-5,TRBJ1-1,CASGLQGKGTEAFF
16,-,TRBV11-2,TRBJ2-5,CASSPKPGRSGETQYF
13,-,TRBV18,TRBJ1-2,CASSPSAGDGYTF
12,-,TRBV2,TRBJ2-3,CAGGSVGDTQYF
14,-,TRBV6-5,TRBJ2-7,CASKGRSGDYEQYF
18,-,TRBV4-3,TRBJ2-2,CASSQDPNRRVNTGELFF
14,-,TRBV5-6,TRBJ1-4,CASSLEQYNEKLFF